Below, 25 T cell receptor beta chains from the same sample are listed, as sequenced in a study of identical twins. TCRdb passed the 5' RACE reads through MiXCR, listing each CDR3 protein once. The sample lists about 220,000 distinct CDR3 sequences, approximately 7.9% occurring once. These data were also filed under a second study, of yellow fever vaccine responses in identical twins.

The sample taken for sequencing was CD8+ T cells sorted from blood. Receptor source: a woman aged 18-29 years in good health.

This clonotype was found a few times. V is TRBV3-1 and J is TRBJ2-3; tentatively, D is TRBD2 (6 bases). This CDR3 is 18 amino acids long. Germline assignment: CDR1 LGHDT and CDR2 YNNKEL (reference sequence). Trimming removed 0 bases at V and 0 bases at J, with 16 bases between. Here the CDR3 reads CASSQDHLGGASTDTQYF. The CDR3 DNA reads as TGTGCCAGCAGCCAAGACCACTTGGGGGGAGCTAGCACAGATACGCAGTATTTT.

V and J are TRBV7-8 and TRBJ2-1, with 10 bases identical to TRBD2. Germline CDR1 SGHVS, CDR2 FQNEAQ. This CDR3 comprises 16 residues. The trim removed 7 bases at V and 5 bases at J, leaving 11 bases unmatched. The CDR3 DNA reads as TGTGCCAGCACCCAGCCCGGGACTAGCGAAAACAATGAGCAGTTCTTC. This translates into CASTQPGTSENNEQFF.

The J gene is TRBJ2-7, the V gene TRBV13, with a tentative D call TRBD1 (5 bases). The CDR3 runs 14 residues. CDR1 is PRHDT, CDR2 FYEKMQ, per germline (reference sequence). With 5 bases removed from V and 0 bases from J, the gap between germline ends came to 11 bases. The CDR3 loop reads CASSAKTASYEQYF. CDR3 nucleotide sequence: TGTGCCAGCAGCGCGAAGACAGCCTCCTACGAGCAGTACTTC.

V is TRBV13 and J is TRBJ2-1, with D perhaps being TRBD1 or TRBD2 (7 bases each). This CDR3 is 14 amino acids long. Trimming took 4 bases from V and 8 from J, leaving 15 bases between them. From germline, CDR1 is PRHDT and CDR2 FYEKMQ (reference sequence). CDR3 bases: TGTGCCAGCAGCTCGCAAGCAGGGGGGGATGAGCAGTTCTTC. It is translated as CASSSQAGGDEQFF.

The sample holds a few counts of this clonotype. For the CDR3, the DNA is TGTGCCAGCAGCTCCCAAGTCGCGGGGAACCAAGAGACCCAGTACTTC. This encodes CASSSQVAGNQETQYF. V and J are TRBV9 and TRBJ2-5; D may be TRBD2 (6 bases). The germline V and J ends were trimmed by 4 bases and 0 bases, with 16 bases remaining between them. Germline V gene lookup returns CDR1 SGDLS and CDR2 YYNGEE. CDR3 length equals 16 residues.

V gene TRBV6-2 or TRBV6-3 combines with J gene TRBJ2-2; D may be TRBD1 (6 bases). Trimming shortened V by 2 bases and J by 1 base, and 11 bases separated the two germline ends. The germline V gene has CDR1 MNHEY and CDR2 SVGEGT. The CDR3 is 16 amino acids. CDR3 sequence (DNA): TGTGCCAGCAGTTACACTCCGGGACAGAACACCGGGGAGCTGTTTTTT. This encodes CASSYTPGQNTGELFF.

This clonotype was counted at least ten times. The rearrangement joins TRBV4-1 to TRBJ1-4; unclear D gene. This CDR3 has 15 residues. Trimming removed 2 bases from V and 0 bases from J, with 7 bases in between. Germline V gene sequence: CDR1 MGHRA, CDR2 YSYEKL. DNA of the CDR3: TGCGCCAGCAGCCAAACCGAAACAACTAATGAAAAACTGTTTTTT. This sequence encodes CASSQTETTNEKLFF.

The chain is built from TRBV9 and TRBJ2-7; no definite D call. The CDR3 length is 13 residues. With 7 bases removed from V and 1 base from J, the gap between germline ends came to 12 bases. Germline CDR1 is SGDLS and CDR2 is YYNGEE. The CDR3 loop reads CASGRGLSYEQYF. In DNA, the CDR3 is TGTGCCAGCGGCCGAGGCTTATCCTACGAGCAGTACTTC.

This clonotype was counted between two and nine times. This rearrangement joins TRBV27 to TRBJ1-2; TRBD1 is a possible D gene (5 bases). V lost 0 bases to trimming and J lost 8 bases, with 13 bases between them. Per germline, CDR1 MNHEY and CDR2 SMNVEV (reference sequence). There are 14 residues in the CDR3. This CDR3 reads CASSLSPGPGGYTF. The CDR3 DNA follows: TGTGCCAGCAGTTTATCGCCAGGGCCCGGGGGCTACACCTTC.

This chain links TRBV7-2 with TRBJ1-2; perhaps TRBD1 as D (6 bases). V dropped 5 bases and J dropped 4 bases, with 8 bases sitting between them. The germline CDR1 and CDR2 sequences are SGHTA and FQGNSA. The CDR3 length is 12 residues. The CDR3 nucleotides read TGTGCCAGCAGCCAGACAGGCTATGGCTACACCTTC. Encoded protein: CASSQTGYGYTF.

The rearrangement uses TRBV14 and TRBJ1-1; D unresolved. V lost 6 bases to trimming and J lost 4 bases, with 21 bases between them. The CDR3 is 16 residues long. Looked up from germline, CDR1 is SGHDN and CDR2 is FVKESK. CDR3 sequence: CASSTTNGRLGTEAFF. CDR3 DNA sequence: TGTGCCAGCAGTACGACTAATGGACGGTTGGGCACTGAAGCTTTCTTT.

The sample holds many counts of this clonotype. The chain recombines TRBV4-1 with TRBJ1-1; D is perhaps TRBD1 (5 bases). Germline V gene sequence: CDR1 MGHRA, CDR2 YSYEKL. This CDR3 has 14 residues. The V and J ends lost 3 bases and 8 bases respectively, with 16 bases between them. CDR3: CASSHSLSGAEAFF. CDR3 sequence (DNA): TGCGCCAGCAGCCATTCTCTTTCCGGGGCAGAAGCTTTCTTT.

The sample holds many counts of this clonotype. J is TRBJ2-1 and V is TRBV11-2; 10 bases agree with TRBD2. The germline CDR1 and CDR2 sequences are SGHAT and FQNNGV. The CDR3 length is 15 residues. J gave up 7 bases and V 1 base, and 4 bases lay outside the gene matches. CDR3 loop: CASSLVERGGNEQFF. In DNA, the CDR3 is TGTGCCAGCAGCTTAGTTGAGCGGGGGGGAAATGAGCAGTTCTTC.

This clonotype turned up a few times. In DNA, the CDR3 is TGTGCCAGCAGTTCCCTAGGACAGCTCACCGGGGAGCTGTTTTTT. Translating gives CASSSLGQLTGELFF. J is TRBJ2-2 and V is TRBV12-3 or TRBV12-4; tentative D call: TRBD1 (6 bases). There are 15 residues in the CDR3. Trimming cost V 4 bases and J 4 bases, with 13 bases left between them.

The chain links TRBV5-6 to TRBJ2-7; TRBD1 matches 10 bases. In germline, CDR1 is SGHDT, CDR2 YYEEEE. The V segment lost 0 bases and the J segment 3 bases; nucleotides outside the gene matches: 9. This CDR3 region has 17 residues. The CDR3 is CASSLGFGTGDYYEQYV. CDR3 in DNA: TGTGCCAGCAGCTTGGGTTTCGGGACAGGGGACTACTACGAGCAGTACGTC.

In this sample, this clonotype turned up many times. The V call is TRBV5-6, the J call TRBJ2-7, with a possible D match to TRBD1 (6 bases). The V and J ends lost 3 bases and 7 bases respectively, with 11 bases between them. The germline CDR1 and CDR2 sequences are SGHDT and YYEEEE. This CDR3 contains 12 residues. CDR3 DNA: TGTGCCAGCAGCTGGGGGCCCGGGGAGCAGTACTTC. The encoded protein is CASSWGPGEQYF.

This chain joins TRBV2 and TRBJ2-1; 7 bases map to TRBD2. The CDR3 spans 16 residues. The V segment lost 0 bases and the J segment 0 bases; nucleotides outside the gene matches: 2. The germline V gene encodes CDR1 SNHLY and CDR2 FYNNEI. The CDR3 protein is CASSEAGTTSYNEQFF. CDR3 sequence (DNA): TGTGCCAGCAGTGAAGCCGGGACTACCTCCTACAATGAGCAGTTCTTC.

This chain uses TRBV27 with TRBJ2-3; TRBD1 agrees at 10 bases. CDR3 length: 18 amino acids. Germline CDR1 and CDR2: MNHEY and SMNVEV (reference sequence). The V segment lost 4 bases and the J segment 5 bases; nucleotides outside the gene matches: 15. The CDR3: CASSSTDRDRGHRDTQYF. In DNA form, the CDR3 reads TGTGCCAGCAGTTCGACCGACCGCGACAGGGGGCATAGAGATACGCAGTATTTT.

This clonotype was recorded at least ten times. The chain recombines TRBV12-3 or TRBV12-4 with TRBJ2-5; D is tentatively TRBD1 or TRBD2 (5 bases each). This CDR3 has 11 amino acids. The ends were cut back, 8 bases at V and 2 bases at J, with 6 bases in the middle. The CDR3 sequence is CASGTQETQYF. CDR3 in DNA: TGTGCCAGCGGGACGCAAGAGACCCAGTACTTC.

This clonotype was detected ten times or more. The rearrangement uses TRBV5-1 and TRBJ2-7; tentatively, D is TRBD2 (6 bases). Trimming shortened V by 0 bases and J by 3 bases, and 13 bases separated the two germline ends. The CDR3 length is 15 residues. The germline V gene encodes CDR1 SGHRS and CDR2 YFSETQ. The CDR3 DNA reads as TGCGCCAGCAGCTTGGTTGCGGGAAGTGGCTACGAGCAGTACTTC. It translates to CASSLVAGSGYEQYF.

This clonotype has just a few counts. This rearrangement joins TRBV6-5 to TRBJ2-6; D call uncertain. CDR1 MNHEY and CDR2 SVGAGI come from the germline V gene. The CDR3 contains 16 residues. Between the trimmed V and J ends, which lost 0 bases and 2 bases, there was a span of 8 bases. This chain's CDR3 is CASSYSDGAGANVLTF. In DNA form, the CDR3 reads TGTGCCAGCAGTTACTCTGATGGGGCTGGGGCCAACGTCCTGACTTTC.

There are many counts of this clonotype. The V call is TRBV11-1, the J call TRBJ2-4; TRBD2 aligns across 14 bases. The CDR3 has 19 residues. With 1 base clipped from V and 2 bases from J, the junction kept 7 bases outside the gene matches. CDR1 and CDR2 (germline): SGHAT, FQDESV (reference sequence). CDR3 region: CASSLEGTSGGYPKNIQYF. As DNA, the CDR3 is TGTGCCAGCAGCTTAGAAGGGACTAGCGGGGGTTATCCCAAAAACATTCAGTACTTC.

CDR3 DNA sequence: TGCAGCGTTGAAGATACGCAAGTAGGCGGGGAGCTGTTTTTT. This translates into CSVEDTQVGGELFF. The gene calls are TRBV29-1 and TRBJ2-2; D is unclear. This CDR3 contains 14 residues. From germline, CDR1 is SQVTM and CDR2 ANQGSEA. V was cut by 0 bases and J by 7 bases, with 12 bases left in between.

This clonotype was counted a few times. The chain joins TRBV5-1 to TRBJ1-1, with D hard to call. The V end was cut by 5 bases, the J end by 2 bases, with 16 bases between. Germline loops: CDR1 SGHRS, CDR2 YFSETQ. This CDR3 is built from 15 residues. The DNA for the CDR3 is TGCGCCAGCAGAAGATGGGAGGGCCCTAACACTGAAGCTTTCTTT. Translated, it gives CASRRWEGPNTEAFF. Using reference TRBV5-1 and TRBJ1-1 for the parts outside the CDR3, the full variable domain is KAGVTQTPRYLIKTRGQQVTLSCSPISGHRSVSWYQQTPGQGLQFLFEYFSETQRNKGNFPGRFSGRQFSNSRSEMNVSTLELGDSALYLCASRRWEGPNTEAFFGQGTRLTVV.

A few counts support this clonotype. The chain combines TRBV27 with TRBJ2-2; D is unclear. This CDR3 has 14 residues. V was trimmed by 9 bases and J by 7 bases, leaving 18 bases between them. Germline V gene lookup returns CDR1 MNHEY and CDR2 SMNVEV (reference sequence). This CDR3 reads CARGSRAGSGELFF. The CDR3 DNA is TGTGCCAGAGGTAGTAGGGCTGGTAGCGGGGAGCTGTTTTTT.